A single T cell receptor beta chain is shown here with its context. Using immunoSEQ multiplex PCR, the repertoire was profiled, and TCRdb retains in-frame clones only, with some absent. The data show over 150,000 clones, with 85% seen just once and 6.5% to 9.5% held by the top ten. This sample was included in a study of blood T cell repertoires in COVID-19. Study overall: Material from acute and convalescent COVID-19 was sourced from the United States, Italy and Spain. Nucleic acid was either cDNA or gDNA, and it came from T cells, B-cell-depleted T cells, or PBMCs.

Deletions cut 4 bases from V and 4 bases from J, with 11 bases between. CDR1 is SNHLY, CDR2 FYNNEI, per germline. The CDR3 has 14 residues. V gene TRBV2 combines with J gene TRBJ1-5; D gene ambiguous. Sequencing was done on a sample of peripheral blood. This TCR came from a woman older than 75 with COVID-19, enrolled during active disease. The CDR3 sequence: CASSARHTNQPQHF. The CDR3 DNA follows: TGTGCCAGCAGTGCGAGACACACAAATCAGCCCCAGCATTTT. Supplemented by reference TRBV2 and TRBJ1-5, the full variable domain reads EPEVTQTPSHQVTQMGQEVILRCVPISNHLYFYWYRQILGQKVEFLVSFYNNEISEKSEIFDDQFSVERPDGSNFTLKIRSTKLEDSAMYFCASSARHTNQPQHFGDGTRLSIL.